The 10 T cell receptor beta chains listed next were all sequenced from one sample in a study of blood T cell repertoires in COVID-19. Sequenced by immunoSEQ multiplex PCR; TCRdb stores in-frame clones only, minus some. The data contain around 130,000 clones, 75% to 90% of them singletons. Input material: PBMCs or T cells enriched from blood (not recorded which). These receptors came from a woman aged 45-60 years who had recovered from COVID-19.

J is TRBJ1-2 and V is TRBV5-1; 9 nucleotides agree with TRBD1. The CDR3 has 13 amino acids. Trimming removed 4 bases from V and 4 bases from J; junction bases left unmatched: 2. CDR1 is SGHRS and CDR2 is YFSETQ in the germline V gene. Here the CDR3 DNA reads TGCGCCAGCAGCGAGGACAGGGGCTATGGCTACACCTTC. It codes for CASSEDRGYGYTF.

The chain joins TRBV10-3 to TRBJ2-3; TRBD2 matches 10 bases. The CDR3 is 15 residues long. V lost 8 bases to trimming and J lost 4 bases; unmatched junction nucleotides: 9. The germline gives CDR1 ENHRY, CDR2 SYGVKD. This chain's CDR3 is CAIAKGLAGADTQYF. As DNA, the CDR3 is TGTGCCATCGCCAAGGGGCTAGCGGGGGCAGATACGCAGTATTTT.

This sequence joins TRBV27 and TRBJ1-6, with D tentatively TRBD1 (5 bases). Germline values: CDR1 MNHEY, CDR2 SMNVEV (reference sequence). There are 14 residues in the CDR3. Trimming removed 4 bases from V and 2 bases from J, with 6 bases in between. This CDR3 is CASSWGPYNSPLHF. The CDR3 DNA reads as TGTGCCAGCAGTTGGGGCCCCTATAATTCACCCCTCCACTTT.

The chain couples TRBV7-2 to TRBJ2-3, with TRBD1 matching over 7 bases. The V gene's germline CDR1 is SGHTA and CDR2 FQGNSA. V shed 5 bases, J shed 0 bases, and the junction held 8 bases outside the gene matches. The CDR3 contains 16 residues. CDR3 region: CASSPGLRGSTDTQYF. In nucleotides, the CDR3 is TGTGCCAGCAGCCCCGGCCTCAGGGGGAGCACAGATACGCAGTATTTT. The whole variable domain, remainder taken from reference TRBV7-2 and TRBJ2-3, is GAGVSQSPSNKVTEKGKDVELRCDPISGHTALYWYRQSLGQGLEFLIYFQGNSAPDKSGLPSDRFSAERTGGSVSTLTIQRTQQEDSAVYLCASSPGLRGSTDTQYFGPGTRLTVL.

V gene TRBV6-4 combines with J gene TRBJ1-6; D unclear. Trimming cost V 2 bases and J 6 bases, with 8 bases left between them. The CDR3 consists of 14 residues. CDR1 MRHNA and CDR2 SNTAGT come from the germline V gene. The CDR3 DNA follows: TGTGCCAGCAGTGACCTAGGATCTAATTCACCCCTCCACTTT. It codes for CASSDLGSNSPLHF.

The V call is TRBV9, the J call TRBJ1-4; 9 bases line up with TRBD1. V shed 3 bases and J 8 bases; nucleotides not matched to a gene: 8. Germline lookup yields CDR1 SGDLS and CDR2 YYNGEE. This CDR3 spans 15 amino acids. The CDR3 spells CASSGTGAVGEKLFF. As DNA, the CDR3 is TGTGCCAGCAGCGGGACAGGGGCGGTAGGAGAAAAACTGTTTTTT.

The chain is built from TRBV5-6 and TRBJ1-2, with 9 bases identical to TRBD1. CDR1 is SGHDT, CDR2 YYEEEE, per germline. This CDR3 is built from 14 residues. Trimming at V came to 2 bases and at J to 7 bases, leaving 6 bases not matched to a gene. CDR3 residues: CASSFRDREGGYTF. In DNA, the CDR3 is TGTGCCAGCAGCTTCCGGGACAGGGAGGGTGGCTACACCTTC.

The rearrangement joins TRBV3-1 (or the pseudogene TRBV3-2) to TRBJ2-3; 9 nucleotides line up with TRBD1. V dropped 3 bases and J dropped 1; count of bases not matched to a gene: 2. Germline lookup yields CDR1 LGHDT and CDR2 YNNKEL (reference sequence). The CDR3 has 15 residues. For the CDR3, the DNA is TGTGCCAGCAGCCAGGGACAGGGACGCACAGATACGCAGTATTTT. The encoded protein is CASSQGQGRTDTQYF.

The gene calls are TRBV7-8 and TRBJ2-5; D remains ambiguous. The CDR3 covers 15 residues. The V gene's germline CDR1 is SGHVS and CDR2 FQNEAQ. V was pared by 1 base and J by 5 bases, with 14 bases between. This CDR3 reads CASSLGPDLSETQYF. The DNA of the CDR3 is TGTGCCAGCAGCTTAGGGCCCGATTTGTCGGAGACCCAGTACTTC.

In this sample, this clone turned up once. The chain carries TRBV9 and TRBJ2-1, with 8 bases fitting TRBD2. Germline V gene lookup returns CDR1 SGDLS and CDR2 YYNGEE. The CDR3 covers 16 residues. The ends lost 4 bases at V and 5 bases at J; junction bases unmatched: 11. This chain's CDR3 is CASSPLRRGVDNEQFF. The CDR3, as DNA: TGTGCCAGCAGCCCCTTAAGGCGGGGGGTGGACAATGAGCAGTTCTTC.